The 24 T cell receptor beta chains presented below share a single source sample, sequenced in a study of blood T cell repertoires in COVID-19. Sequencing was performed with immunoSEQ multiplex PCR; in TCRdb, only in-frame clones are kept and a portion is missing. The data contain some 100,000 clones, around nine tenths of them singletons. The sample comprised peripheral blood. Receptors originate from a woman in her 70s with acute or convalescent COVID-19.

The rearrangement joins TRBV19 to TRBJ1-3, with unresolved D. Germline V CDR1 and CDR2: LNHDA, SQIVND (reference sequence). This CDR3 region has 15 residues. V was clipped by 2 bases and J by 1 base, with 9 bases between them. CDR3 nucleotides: TGTGCCAGTAGTATAAGTCGGGGTTCTGGAAACACCATATATTTT. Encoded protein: CASSISRGSGNTIYF. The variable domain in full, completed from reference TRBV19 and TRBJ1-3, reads DGGITQSPKYLFRKEGQNVTLSCEQNLNHDAMYWYRQDPGQGLRLIYYSQIVNDFQKGDIAEGYSVSREKKESFPLTVTSAQKNPTAFYLCASSISRGSGNTIYFGEGSWLTVV.

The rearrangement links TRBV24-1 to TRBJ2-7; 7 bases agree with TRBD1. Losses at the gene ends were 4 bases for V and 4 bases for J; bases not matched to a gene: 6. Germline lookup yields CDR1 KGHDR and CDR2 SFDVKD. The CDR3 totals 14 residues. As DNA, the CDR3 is TGTGCCACCAGTGACGACAGGGACCCTTACGAGCAGTACTTC. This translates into CATSDDRDPYEQYF.

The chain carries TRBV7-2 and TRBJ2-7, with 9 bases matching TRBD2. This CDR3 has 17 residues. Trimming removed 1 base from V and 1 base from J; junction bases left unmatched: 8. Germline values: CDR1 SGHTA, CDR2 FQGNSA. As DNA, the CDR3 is TGTGCCAGCAGCTTAGTAGCCCTTAGCGGGAGTTCCTACGAGCAGTACTTC. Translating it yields CASSLVALSGSSYEQYF.

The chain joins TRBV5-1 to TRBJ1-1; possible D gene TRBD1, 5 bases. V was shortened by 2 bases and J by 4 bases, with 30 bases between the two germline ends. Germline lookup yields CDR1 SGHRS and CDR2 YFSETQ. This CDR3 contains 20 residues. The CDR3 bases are TGCGCCAGCAGCTTCGGTTTCCAGGGAAATAGCTTCAGGCGGAGCACTGAAGCTTTCTTT. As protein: CASSFGFQGNSFRRSTEAFF.

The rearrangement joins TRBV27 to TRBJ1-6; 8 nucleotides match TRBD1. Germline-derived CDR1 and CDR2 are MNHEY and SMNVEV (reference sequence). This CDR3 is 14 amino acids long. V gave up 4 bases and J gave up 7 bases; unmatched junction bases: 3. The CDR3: CASSSGTGNSPLHF. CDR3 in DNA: TGTGCCAGCAGTTCCGGGACAGGCAATTCACCCCTCCACTTT.

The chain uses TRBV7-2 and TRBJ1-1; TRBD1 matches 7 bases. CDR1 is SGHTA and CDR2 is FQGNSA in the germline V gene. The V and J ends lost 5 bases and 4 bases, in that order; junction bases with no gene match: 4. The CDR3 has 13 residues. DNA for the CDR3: TGTGCCAGCAGCGTAGGGGGCGGCACTGAAGCTTTCTTT. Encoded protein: CASSVGGGTEAFF.

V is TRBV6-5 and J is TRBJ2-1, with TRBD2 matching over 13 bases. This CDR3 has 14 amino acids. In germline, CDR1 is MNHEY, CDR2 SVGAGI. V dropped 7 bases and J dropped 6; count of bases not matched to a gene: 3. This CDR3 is CASMRLAGGNEQFF. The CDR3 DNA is TGTGCCAGCATGCGACTAGCGGGGGGCAATGAGCAGTTCTTC.

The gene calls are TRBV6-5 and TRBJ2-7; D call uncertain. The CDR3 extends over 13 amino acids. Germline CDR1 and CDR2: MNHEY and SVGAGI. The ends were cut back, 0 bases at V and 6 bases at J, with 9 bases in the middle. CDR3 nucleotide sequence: TGTGCCAGCAGTTACTCCTACCTCCGCGAGCAGTACTTC. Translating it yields CASSYSYLREQYF.

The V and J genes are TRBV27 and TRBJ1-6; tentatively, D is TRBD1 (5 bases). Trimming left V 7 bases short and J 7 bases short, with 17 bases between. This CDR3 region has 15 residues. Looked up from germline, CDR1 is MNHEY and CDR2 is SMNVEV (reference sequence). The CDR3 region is CASTGSRRGNSPLHF. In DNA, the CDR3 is TGTGCCAGCACGGGCAGTCGCCGGGGGAATTCACCCCTCCACTTT.

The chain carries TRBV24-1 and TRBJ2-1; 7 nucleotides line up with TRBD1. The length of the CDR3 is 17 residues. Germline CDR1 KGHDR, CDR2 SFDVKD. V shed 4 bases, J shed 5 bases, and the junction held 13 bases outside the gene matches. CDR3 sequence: CATSDPVPGGSHNEQFF. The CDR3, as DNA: TGTGCCACCAGTGACCCCGTCCCAGGGGGTTCCCACAATGAGCAGTTCTTC.

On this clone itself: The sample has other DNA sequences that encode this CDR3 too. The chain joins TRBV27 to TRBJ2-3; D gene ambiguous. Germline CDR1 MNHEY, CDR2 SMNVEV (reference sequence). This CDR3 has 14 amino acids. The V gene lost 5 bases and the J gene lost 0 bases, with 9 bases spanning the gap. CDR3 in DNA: TGTGCCAGCAGTCTACGTCGAAGCACAGATACGCAGTATTTT. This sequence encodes CASSLRRSTDTQYF.

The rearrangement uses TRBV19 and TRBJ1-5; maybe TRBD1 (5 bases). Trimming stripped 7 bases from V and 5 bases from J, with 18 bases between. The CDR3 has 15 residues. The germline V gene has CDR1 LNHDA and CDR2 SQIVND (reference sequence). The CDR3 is CASKGDPGGYQPQHF. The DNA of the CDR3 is TGTGCCAGTAAGGGAGACCCCGGGGGATATCAGCCCCAGCATTTT.

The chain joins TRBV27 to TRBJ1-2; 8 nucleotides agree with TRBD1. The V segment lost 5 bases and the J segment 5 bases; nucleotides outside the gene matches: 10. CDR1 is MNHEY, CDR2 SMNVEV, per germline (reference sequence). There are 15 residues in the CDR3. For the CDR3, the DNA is TGTGCCAGCAGTCTACTGCCGACAGGGGCATATGGCTACACCTTC. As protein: CASSLLPTGAYGYTF.

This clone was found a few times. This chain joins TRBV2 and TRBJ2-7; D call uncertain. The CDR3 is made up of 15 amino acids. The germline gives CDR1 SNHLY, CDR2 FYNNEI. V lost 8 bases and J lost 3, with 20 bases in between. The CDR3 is CASRELLGGSYEQYF. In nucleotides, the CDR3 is TGTGCCAGCCGAGAACTCCTTGGCGGTAGCTACGAGCAGTACTTC.

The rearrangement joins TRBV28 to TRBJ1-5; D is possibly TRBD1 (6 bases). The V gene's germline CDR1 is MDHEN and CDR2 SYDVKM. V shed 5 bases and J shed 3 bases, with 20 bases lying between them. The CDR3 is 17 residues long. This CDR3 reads CASSPPSGQSLNQPQHF. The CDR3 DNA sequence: TGTGCCAGCAGTCCCCCCTCCGGACAGAGTCTCAATCAGCCCCAGCATTTT.

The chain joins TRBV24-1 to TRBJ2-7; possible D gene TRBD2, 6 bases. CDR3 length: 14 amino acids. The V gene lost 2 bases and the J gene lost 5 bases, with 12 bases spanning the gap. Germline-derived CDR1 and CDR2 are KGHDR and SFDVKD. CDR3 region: CATSDYGGAHEQYF. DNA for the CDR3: TGTGCCACCAGTGATTACGGAGGGGCCCACGAGCAGTACTTC.

CDR3 sequence reads: CASNYDRGTDTQYF. The CDR3 DNA is TGTGCCAGCAATTATGACAGGGGAACAGATACGCAGTATTTT. V is TRBV6-5 and J is TRBJ2-3; 8 nucleotides align to TRBD1. J gave up 3 bases and V 7 bases, and 6 bases lay outside the gene matches. The CDR3 runs 14 residues. In germline, CDR1 is MNHEY, CDR2 SVGAGI.

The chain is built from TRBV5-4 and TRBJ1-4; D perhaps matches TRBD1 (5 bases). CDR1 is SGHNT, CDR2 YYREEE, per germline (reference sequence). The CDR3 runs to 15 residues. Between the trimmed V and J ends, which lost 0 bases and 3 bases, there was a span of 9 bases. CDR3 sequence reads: CASSLVVGANEKLFF. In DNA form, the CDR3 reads TGTGCCAGCAGCTTGGTCGTAGGGGCTAATGAAAAACTGTTTTTT.

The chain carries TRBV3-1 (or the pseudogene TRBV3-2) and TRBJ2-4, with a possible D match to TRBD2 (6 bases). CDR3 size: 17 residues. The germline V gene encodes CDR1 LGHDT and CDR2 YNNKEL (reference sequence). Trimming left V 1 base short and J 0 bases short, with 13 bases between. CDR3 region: CASSQVGGSLAKNIQYF. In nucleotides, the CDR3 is TGTGCCAGCAGCCAAGTGGGGGGTTCTCTAGCCAAAAACATTCAGTACTTC.

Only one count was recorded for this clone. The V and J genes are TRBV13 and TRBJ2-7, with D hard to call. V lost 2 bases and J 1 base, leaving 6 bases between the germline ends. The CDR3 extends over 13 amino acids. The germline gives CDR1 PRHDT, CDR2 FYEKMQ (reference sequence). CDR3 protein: CASSLLSSYEQYF. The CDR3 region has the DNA TGTGCCAGCAGCTTATTGAGTTCCTACGAGCAGTACTTC.

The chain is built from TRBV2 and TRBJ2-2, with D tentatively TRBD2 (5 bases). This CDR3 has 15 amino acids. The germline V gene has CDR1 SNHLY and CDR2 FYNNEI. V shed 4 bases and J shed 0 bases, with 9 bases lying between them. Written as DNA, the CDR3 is TGTGCCAGCAGTGCGTTCGGGACGAACACCGGGGAGCTGTTTTTT. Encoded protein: CASSAFGTNTGELFF. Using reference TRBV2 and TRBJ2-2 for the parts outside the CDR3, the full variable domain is EPEVTQTPSHQVTQMGQEVILRCVPISNHLYFYWYRQILGQKVEFLVSFYNNEISEKSEIFDDQFSVERPDGSNFTLKIRSTKLEDSAMYFCASSAFGTNTGELFFGEGSRLTVL.

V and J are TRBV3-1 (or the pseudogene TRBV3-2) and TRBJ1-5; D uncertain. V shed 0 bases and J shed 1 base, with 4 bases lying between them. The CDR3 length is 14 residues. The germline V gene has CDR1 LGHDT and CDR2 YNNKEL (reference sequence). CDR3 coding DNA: TGTGCCAGCAGCCAAGAAGCCAGCAATCAGCCCCAGCATTTT. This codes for CASSQEASNQPQHF.

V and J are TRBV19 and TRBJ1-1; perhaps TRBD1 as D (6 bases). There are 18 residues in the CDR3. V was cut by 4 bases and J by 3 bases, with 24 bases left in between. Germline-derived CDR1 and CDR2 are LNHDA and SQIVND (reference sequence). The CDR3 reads CASSNSGRGPKGDTEAFF. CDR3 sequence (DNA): TGTGCCAGTAGTAATTCCGGCAGGGGCCCAAAAGGGGACACTGAAGCTTTCTTT.

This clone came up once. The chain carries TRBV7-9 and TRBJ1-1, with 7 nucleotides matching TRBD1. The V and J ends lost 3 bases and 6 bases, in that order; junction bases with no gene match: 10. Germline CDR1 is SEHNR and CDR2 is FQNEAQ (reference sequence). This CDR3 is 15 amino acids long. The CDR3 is CASSLRGSGGAEAFF. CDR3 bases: TGTGCCAGCAGCTTGAGGGGCTCAGGGGGAGCTGAAGCTTTCTTT.